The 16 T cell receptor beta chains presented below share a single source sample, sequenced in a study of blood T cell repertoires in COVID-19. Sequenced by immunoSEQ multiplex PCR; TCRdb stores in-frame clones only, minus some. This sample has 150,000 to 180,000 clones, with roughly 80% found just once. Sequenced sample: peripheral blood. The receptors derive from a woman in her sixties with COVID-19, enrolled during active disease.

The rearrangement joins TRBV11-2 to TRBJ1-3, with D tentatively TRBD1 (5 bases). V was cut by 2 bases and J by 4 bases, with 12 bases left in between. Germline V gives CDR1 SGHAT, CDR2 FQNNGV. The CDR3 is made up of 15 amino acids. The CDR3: CASSLQGRTGNTIYF. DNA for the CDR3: TGTGCCAGCAGCTTACAGGGAAGGACCGGAAACACCATATATTTT.

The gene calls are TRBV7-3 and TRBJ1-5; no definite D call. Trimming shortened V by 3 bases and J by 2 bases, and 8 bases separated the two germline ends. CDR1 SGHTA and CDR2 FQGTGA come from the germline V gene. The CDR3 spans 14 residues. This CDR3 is CASSLGRGNQPQHF. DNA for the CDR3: TGTGCCAGCAGCTTGGGCAGAGGCAATCAGCCCCAGCATTTT.

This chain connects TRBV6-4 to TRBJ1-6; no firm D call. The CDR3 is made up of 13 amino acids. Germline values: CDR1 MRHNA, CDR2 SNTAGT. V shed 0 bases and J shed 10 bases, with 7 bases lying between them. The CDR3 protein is CASSDSGASPLHF. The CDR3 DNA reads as TGTGCCAGCAGTGACTCAGGAGCCTCACCCCTCCACTTT.

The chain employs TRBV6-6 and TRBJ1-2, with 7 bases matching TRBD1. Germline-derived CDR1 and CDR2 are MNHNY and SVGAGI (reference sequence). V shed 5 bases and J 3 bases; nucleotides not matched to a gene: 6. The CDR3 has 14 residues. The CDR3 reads CASSDFGQDYGYTF. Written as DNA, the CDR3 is TGTGCCAGCAGTGACTTCGGACAGGACTATGGCTACACCTTC.

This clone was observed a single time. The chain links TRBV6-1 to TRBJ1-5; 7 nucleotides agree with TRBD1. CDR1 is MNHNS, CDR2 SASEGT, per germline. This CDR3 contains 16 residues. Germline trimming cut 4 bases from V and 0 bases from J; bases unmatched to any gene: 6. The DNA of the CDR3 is TGTGCCAGCAGTGCGGGACAGTTTTATAGCAATCAGCCCCAGCATTTT. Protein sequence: CASSAGQFYSNQPQHF.

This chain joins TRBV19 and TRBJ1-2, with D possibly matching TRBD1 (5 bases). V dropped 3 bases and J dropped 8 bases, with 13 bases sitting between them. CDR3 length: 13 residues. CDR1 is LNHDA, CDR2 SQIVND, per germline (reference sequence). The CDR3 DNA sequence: TGTGCCAGTAGTATGGCGGGGGTTGGCGGCTACACCTTC. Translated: CASSMAGVGGYTF.

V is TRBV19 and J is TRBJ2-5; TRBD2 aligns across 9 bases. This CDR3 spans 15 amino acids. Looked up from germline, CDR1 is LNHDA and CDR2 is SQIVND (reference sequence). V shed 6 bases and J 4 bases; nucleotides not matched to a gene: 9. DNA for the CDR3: TGTGCCAGTAGCACAATAGCGGGGGCCTTAGAGACCCAGTACTTC. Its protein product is CASSTIAGALETQYF. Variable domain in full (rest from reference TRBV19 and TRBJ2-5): DGGITQSPKYLFRKEGQNVTLSCEQNLNHDAMYWYRQDPGQGLRLIYYSQIVNDFQKGDIAEGYSVSREKKESFPLTVTSAQKNPTAFYLCASSTIAGALETQYFGPGTRLLVL.

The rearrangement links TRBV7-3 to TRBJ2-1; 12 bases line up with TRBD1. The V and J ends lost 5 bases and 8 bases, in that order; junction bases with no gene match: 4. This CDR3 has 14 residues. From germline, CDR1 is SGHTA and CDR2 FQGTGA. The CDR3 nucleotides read TGTGCCAGCAGCCCCGGGACAGGGGGCGATGAGCAGTTCTTC. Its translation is CASSPGTGGDEQFF.

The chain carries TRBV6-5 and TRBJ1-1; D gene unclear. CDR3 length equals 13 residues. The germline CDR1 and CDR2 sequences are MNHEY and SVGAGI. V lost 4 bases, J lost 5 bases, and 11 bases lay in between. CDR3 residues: CASSFTVRTEAFF. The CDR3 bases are TGTGCCAGCAGTTTTACCGTCCGGACTGAAGCTTTCTTT.

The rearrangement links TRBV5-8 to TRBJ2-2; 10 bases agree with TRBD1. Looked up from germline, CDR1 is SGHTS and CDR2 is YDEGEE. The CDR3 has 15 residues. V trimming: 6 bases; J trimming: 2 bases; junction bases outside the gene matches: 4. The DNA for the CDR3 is TGTGCCAGCATCCGGACAGGGGGTAACACCGGGGAGCTGTTTTTT. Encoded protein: CASIRTGGNTGELFF.

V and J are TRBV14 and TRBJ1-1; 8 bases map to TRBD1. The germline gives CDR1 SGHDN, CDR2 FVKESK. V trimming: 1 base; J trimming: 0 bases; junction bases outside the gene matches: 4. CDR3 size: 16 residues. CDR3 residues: CASSQGTGTMNTEAFF. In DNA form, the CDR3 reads TGTGCCAGCAGCCAAGGGACAGGGACTATGAACACTGAAGCTTTCTTT.

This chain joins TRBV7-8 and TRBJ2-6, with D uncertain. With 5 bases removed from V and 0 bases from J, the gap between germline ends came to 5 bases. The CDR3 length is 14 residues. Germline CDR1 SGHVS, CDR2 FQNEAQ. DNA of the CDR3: TGTGCCAGCAGCATCAACTCTGGGGCCAACGTCCTGACTTTC. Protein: CASSINSGANVLTF.

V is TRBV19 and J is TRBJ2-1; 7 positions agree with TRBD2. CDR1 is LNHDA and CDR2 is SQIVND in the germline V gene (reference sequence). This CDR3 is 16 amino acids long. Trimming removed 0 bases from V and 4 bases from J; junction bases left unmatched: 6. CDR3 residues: CASSIDGAGAYNEQFF. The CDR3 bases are TGTGCCAGTAGTATAGATGGGGCGGGAGCATACAATGAGCAGTTCTTC.

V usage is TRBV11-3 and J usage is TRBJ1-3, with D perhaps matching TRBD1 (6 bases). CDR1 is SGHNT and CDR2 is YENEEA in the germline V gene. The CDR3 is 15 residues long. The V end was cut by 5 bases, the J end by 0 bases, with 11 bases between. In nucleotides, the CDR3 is TGTGCCAGCAGCCATGGACAGCTCTCTGGAAACACCATATATTTT. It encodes CASSHGQLSGNTIYF.

The CDR3 DNA reads as TGTGCCAGCAGCCGAGGGGGCTATGGCTACACCTTC. Its protein product is CASSRGGYGYTF. The chain recombines TRBV6-5 with TRBJ1-2; D perhaps matches TRBD1 (6 bases). Germline lookup yields CDR1 MNHEY and CDR2 SVGAGI. CDR3 length equals 12 residues. Trimming shortened V by 6 bases and J by 4 bases, and 9 bases separated the two germline ends.

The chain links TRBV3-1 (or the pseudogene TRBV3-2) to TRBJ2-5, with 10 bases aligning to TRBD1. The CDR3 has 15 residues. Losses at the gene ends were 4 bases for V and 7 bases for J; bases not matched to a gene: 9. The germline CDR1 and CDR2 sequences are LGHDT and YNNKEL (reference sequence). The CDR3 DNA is TGTGCCAGCAGCCGGTCCGGGACAGGGGAAGGGACCCAGTACTTC. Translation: CASSRSGTGEGTQYF.